One and the same sample provided the 9 T cell receptor beta chains below, sequenced in a study of cytomegalovirus exposure and HLA in healthy donors (dated by TCRdb to the late 2010s). The method behind the library was the immunoSEQ multiplex PCR assay. A mixture of 60 forward primers for TCR Vbeta segments and 13 reverse primers for TCR Jbeta segments was used in the multiplex PCR. The source is immuneACCESS, and TCRdb retained only in-frame sequences with V and J called. Part of the clones is not carried over; for the studies checked, unresolved V genes explain less than half of this, and the remainder is unexplained. The sample records 200,000 to 250,000 clones, more than 60% of which are singletons. Around 15% of the sample lies in the top ten. The sequencing input was PBMCs. The receptors originated from a man aged 40-55 years in good health and CMV-seronegative.

The chain couples TRBV19 to TRBJ1-4; 8 bases are shared with TRBD1. The CDR3 has 14 amino acids. V gave up 5 bases and J gave up 8 bases; unmatched junction bases: 7. Germline V gene sequence: CDR1 LNHDA, CDR2 SQIVND (reference sequence). The CDR3 here is CASSPRQGIEKLFF. CDR3 bases: TGTGCCAGTAGTCCCCGACAGGGGATAGAAAAACTGTTTTTT.

The genes are TRBV9 and TRBJ2-1; 7 nucleotides match TRBD2. Germline values: CDR1 SGDLS, CDR2 YYNGEE. V shed 0 bases and J 8 bases; nucleotides not matched to a gene: 8. The CDR3 loop spans 15 amino acids. CDR3 sequence reads: CASSVAPGLGYEQFF. The DNA of the CDR3 is TGTGCCAGCAGCGTAGCTCCTGGACTAGGCTATGAGCAGTTCTTC. Based on the CDR3 plus reference TRBV9 and TRBJ2-1, the full variable domain is DSGVTQTPKHLITATGQRVTLRCSPRSGDLSVYWYQQSLDQGLQFLIQYYNGEERAKGNILERFSAQQFPDLHSELNLSSLELGDSALYFCASSVAPGLGYEQFFGPGTRLTVL.

V gene TRBV7-2 combines with J gene TRBJ1-2, with TRBD1 matching 7 bases. The germline V gene encodes CDR1 SGHTA and CDR2 FQGNSA. Trimming cost V 4 bases and J 4 bases; bases outside gene matches: 9. This CDR3 has 15 amino acids. CDR3 loop: CASSSTTGSVYGYTF. In nucleotides, the CDR3 is TGTGCCAGCAGCTCGACGACAGGGTCGGTCTATGGCTACACCTTC.

V gene TRBV5-1 combines with J gene TRBJ1-1; TRBD1 aligns across 7 bases. The CDR3 has 14 amino acids. From germline, CDR1 is SGHRS and CDR2 YFSETQ. Unmatched junction bases numbered 7, after V lost 4 bases and J lost 4 bases. CDR3 in amino acids: CASSPGTEATEAFF. The DNA for the CDR3 is TGCGCCAGCAGCCCCGGGACAGAGGCCACTGAAGCTTTCTTT.

The chain carries TRBV19 and TRBJ1-2; tentatively, D is TRBD1 (5 bases). Trimming removed 6 bases from V and 0 bases from J, with 11 bases in between. CDR1 is LNHDA, CDR2 SQIVND, per germline (reference sequence). The CDR3 runs 14 residues. CDR3 protein: CASRDTPSNYGYTF. The CDR3 DNA reads TGTGCCAGTAGGGACACGCCGTCTAACTATGGCTACACCTTC. Drawing the rest from reference TRBV19 and TRBJ1-2, the complete variable domain is DGGITQSPKYLFRKEGQNVTLSCEQNLNHDAMYWYRQDPGQGLRLIYYSQIVNDFQKGDIAEGYSVSREKKESFPLTVTSAQKNPTAFYLCASRDTPSNYGYTFGSGTRLTVV.

This clone was seen only a few times. The DNA is omitted, as the CDR3 cannot be located on it reliably, and the CDR3 follows TCRdb's listing. The CDR3 sequence: CASYPVGQGNQPQHF. The chain employs TRBV21-1 and TRBJ1-5; the DNA was not compared with TRBD1, the D call given in the table. TRBV21-1 is tagged as a pseudogene. From its first to its last residue, the CDR3 has 15 amino acids.

The chain is built from TRBV5-1 and TRBJ2-3; D is unclear. This CDR3 has 13 amino acids. Germline V CDR1 and CDR2: SGHRS, YFSETQ. V was pared by 5 bases and J by 0 bases, with 7 bases between. Here the CDR3 DNA reads TGCGCCAGCAGTGTCGGTAGCACAGATACGCAGTATTTT. As protein: CASSVGSTDTQYF.

The CDR3 loop reads CASSLDPTYEQYF. The CDR3 DNA reads TGTGCCAGCAGCTTAGACCCTACCTACGAGCAGTACTTC. The chain recombines TRBV7-7 with TRBJ2-7; D gene uncertain. The germline V gene encodes CDR1 SSHAT and CDR2 FNYEAQ (reference sequence). V lost 1 base and J 2 bases, leaving 6 bases between the germline ends. This CDR3 is 13 amino acids long.

The gene calls are TRBV2 and TRBJ2-7; 12 bases agree with TRBD2. The CDR3 length is 15 residues. V shed 3 bases, J shed 3 bases, and the junction held 3 bases outside the gene matches. Per germline, CDR1 SNHLY and CDR2 FYNNEI. CDR3 nucleotides: TGTGCCAGCAGTGAGCAGACTAGCGGGGGCTACGAGCAGTACTTC. Its protein product is CASSEQTSGGYEQYF. Full variable domain (remainder filled in from reference TRBV2 and TRBJ2-7): EPEVTQTPSHQVTQMGQEVILRCVPISNHLYFYWYRQILGQKVEFLVSFYNNEISEKSEIFDDQFSVERPDGSNFTLKIRSTKLEDSAMYFCASSEQTSGGYEQYFGPGTRLTVT.